This passage covers 11 T cell receptor beta chains from one sample sequenced in a study of blood T cell repertoires in COVID-19. The assay was immunoSEQ multiplex PCR, and TCRdb's table has in-frame clones only and misses some. The repertoire holds tens of thousands of clones, with 75% to 95% as singletons. Sequenced: peripheral blood. The receptors shown here come from a woman aged 80 or over with acute or convalescent COVID-19.

The chain has TRBV28 and TRBJ2-7; D is uncertain. This CDR3 spans 12 amino acids. Per the germline V gene, CDR1 is MDHEN and CDR2 is SYDVKM. With 6 bases removed from V and 7 bases from J, the gap between germline ends came to 13 bases. The CDR3 sequence: CASSWAFNEQYF. The CDR3 nucleotides read TGTGCCAGCAGCTGGGCCTTTAATGAGCAGTACTTC. The full variable domain, with the rest looked up from reference TRBV28 and TRBJ2-7, is DVKVTQSSRYLVKRTGEKVFLECVQDMDHENMFWYRQDPGLGLRLIYFSYDVKMKEKGDIPEGYSVSREKKERFSLILESASTNQTSMYLCASSWAFNEQYFGPGTRLTVT.

The chain recombines TRBV4-3 with TRBJ1-2; 7 bases map to TRBD1. The germline V gene encodes CDR1 LGHNA and CDR2 YSLEER. CDR3 length: 16 amino acids. The V and J ends lost 0 bases and 5 bases, in that order; junction bases with no gene match: 9. The DNA for the CDR3 is TGCGCCAGCAGCCAAGATCGTAAAGGGGGCGTATATGGCTACACCTTC. Amino acid sequence: CASSQDRKGGVYGYTF.

The CDR3 DNA is TGTGCCAGCAGCCTAAGGACAGGGGGCAGGGATGAGCAGTTCTTC. Its translation is CASSLRTGGRDEQFF. The chain has TRBV11-2 and TRBJ2-1; TRBD1 matches 11 bases. CDR1 and CDR2 (germline): SGHAT, FQNNGV. With 5 bases clipped from V and 8 bases from J, the junction kept 8 bases outside the gene matches. This CDR3 is built from 15 residues.

CDR3 amino acids: CASSQAADTQYF. As DNA, the CDR3 is TGCGCCAGCAGCCAGGCGGCAGATACGCAGTATTTT. This chain uses TRBV4-3 with TRBJ2-3; D remains unclear. Germline assignment: CDR1 LGHNA and CDR2 YSLEER. V shed 3 bases and J shed 4 bases, with 5 bases lying between them. The CDR3 is 12 residues long.

This clone turned up a few times. One end of the junction does not line up with germline, which may come from a read error. This sequence joins TRBV11-3 and TRBJ2-2, with 8 positions matching TRBD2. The germline V gene has CDR1 SGHNT and CDR2 YENEEA. This CDR3 region has 12 residues. The CDR3 spells CASSFTGGGLFF. The CDR3 coding sequence is TGTGCCAGCAGCTTCACGGGAGGGGGGCTGTTTTTT.

V and J are TRBV7-9 and TRBJ2-5; 9 bases are a match to TRBD1. The V segment lost 5 bases and the J segment 3 bases; nucleotides outside the gene matches: 10. This CDR3 is 16 amino acids long. CDR1 is SEHNR and CDR2 is FQNEAQ in the germline V gene (reference sequence). The CDR3 DNA sequence: TGTGCCAGCAGCACAGGGACAGGGATGATTGAAGAGACCCAGTACTTC. Its translation: CASSTGTGMIEETQYF.

V usage is TRBV5-6 and J usage is TRBJ2-1, with TRBD2 matching 9 bases. Germline V lookup: CDR1 SGHDT, CDR2 YYEEEE. With V trimmed by 0 bases and J by 0 bases, 1 base remained unmatched. This CDR3 is 16 amino acids long. DNA of the CDR3: TGTGCCAGCAGCTTGGTGCGGGAGGGCTCCTACAATGAGCAGTTCTTC. It encodes CASSLVREGSYNEQFF. Looking up the rest from reference TRBV5-6 and TRBJ2-1 gives the full variable domain: DAGVTQSPTHLIKTRGQQVTLRCSPKSGHDTVSWYQQALGQGPQFIFQYYEEEERQRGNFPDRFSGHQFPNYSSELNVNALLLGDSALYLCASSLVREGSYNEQFFGPGTRLTVL.

This clone was found once. The genes are TRBV7-2 and TRBJ1-3; TRBD1 agrees at 7 bases. Germline V gene lookup returns CDR1 SGHTA and CDR2 FQGNSA. The CDR3 totals 15 residues. The V segment lost 2 bases and the J segment 4 bases; nucleotides outside the gene matches: 5. For the CDR3, the DNA is TGTGCCAGCAGCTTATCGTGGACAGGAGGAAACACCATATATTTT. This gives the protein CASSLSWTGGNTIYF. Combining the CDR3 with reference TRBV7-2 and TRBJ1-3 gives the whole variable domain GAGVSQSPSNKVTEKGKDVELRCDPISGHTALYWYRQSLGQGLEFLIYFQGNSAPDKSGLPSDRFSAERTGGSVSTLTIQRTQQEDSAVYLCASSLSWTGGNTIYFGEGSWLTVV.

This chain uses TRBV12-3 or TRBV12-4 with TRBJ2-1; D may be TRBD1 (6 bases). CDR3 length equals 12 residues. Trimming pared 5 bases from V and 10 bases from J, leaving 12 bases between. For the CDR3, the DNA is TGTGCCAGCAGTCAAAACCAGGGGGAGCAGTTCTTC. Translating it yields CASSQNQGEQFF.

This clone was seen just once. This rearrangement joins TRBV4-2 to TRBJ1-1; D unclear. The V gene's germline CDR1 is LGHNA and CDR2 YNFKEQ. Trimming pared 0 bases from V and 2 bases from J, leaving 7 bases between. The CDR3 runs 14 residues. CDR3: CASSQDLSNTEAFF. The CDR3, as DNA: TGTGCCAGCAGCCAAGATCTAAGTAACACTGAAGCTTTCTTT.

The gene calls are TRBV4-2 and TRBJ2-3, with TRBD2 identical over 11 bases. The CDR3 contains 15 residues. From germline, CDR1 is LGHNA and CDR2 YNFKEQ. After removal of 10 bases from V and 4 bases from J, the junction contained 10 bases not matched to a gene. CDR3 in amino acids: CATSSSGGRADTQYF. The CDR3 bases are TGTGCCACCTCGTCTAGCGGGGGGCGGGCAGATACGCAGTATTTT.